The TCR beta chain under discussion was sequenced for a study of shared clonotypes between healthy human individuals. Study-level points and caveats: Memory subsets generally showed lower estimated richness than naive subsets.

With regard to this clone: Its target is not known.

Profiling relied on immunoSEQ multiplex PCR, and the TCRdb table lists in-frame clones only, not all of them. This sample has under 700,000 clones; about 95% occur once, and the top ten carry over 0.095%. The J segment lost 4 bases and the V segment lost 5 bases, leaving 7 bases of the junction unmatched. The CDR3 extends over 15 amino acids. Germline CDR1 is SGDLS and CDR2 is YYNGEE. Naive-designated CD8 cells lacked CD45RO, were positively enriched for CCR7, and omitted terminally differentiated effector memory CD45RA+ cells. The sample was naive CD8+ T cells sorted from blood. The receptor was derived from a woman between 25 and 40 years old in good health. The chain has TRBV9 and TRBJ2-1, with 9 nucleotides matching TRBD1. The CDR3 is CASRRDRESYNEQFF. Here the CDR3 DNA reads TGTGCCAGCAGAAGGGACAGGGAATCTTACAATGAGCAGTTCTTC.